The following is a TCR beta chain sequence with its context. The sample belongs to a study of OX40 agonist ivuxolimab in advanced cancers. The repertoire was sequenced with immunoSEQ multiplex PCR; TCRdb's copy has only in-frame clones and lacks some. The sample contains over 55,000 clones, around 88% of which appear only once. The CDR3 length is 15 residues. Germline-derived CDR1 and CDR2 are LGHNA and YNFKEQ. The V and J ends lost 1 base and 6 bases, in that order; junction bases with no gene match: 3. The receptor was isolated from an adult with an advanced solid tumor such as melanoma, head and neck, liver or kidney cancer. This sequence joins TRBV4-2 and TRBJ1-6; 7 bases match TRBD1. The specimen was CD4+ or CD8+ T cells sorted from blood, collected in a trial of the OX40 agonist ivuxolimab. The CDR3 spells CASSQARTGNSPLHF. CDR3 sequence (DNA): TGTGCCAGCAGCCAAGCCCGGACAGGTAATTCACCCCTCCACTTT.